This record concerns one TCR beta chain sequence. This clonotype was seen at least ten times. Its antigen is currently not known. No much larger clonotype is one base removed from it; base qualities were not supplied. Library prep was done by 5' RACE. Sequencing was performed on an Illumina HiSeq 2500. The second PCR ran for about 6 to 12 cycles and used a J-beta primer mix along with a sample-barcoded 5' primer. A unique molecular identifier was introduced onto each TCR beta cDNA molecule by a template-switch 5' adaptor carrying 12 random nucleotides. At least 2.5 million CDR3-containing paired-end reads were obtained from each sample. The Mint cDNA synthesis kit, primed by a TRBC-specific oligonucleotide, was used to synthesize first-strand cDNA from all RNA. Following uracil-DNA glycosylase treatment, all cDNA underwent a first 18-cycle PCR with the universal primers M1SS and BC2_uni_R. Processing in the source paper ran as follows. For normalization, 1 million high-quality reads, each with a distinct molecular identifier, were randomly selected from each sample. Reads sharing molecular identifiers were discarded rather than binned into consensus sequences. CDR3 identification, clonotype clustering and error correction used MiTCR with a Q25 quality threshold and the strictest error-elimination algorithm. A nonparametric unseen species model with Euler transformation was used to estimate lower-bound total TCR beta diversity. TCRdb reran the public reads through fastp at Q25 and MiXCR, keeping productive beta chains. Every CDR3 protein is listed once, alongside the most common genes and DNA of its rows. These V and J calls are TCRdb output, not the study's own analysis. The sample data list about 1.8 million distinct CDR3 sequences, and around half of these were observed just once. Of the sample, around 2.1% falls within the top ten clones.

The data derive from a study of blood T cells in healthy people across ages (dated by TCRdb to the mid-2010s). Some background on the complete study: In model experiments, template switching captured roughly one uniquely barcoded TCR beta cDNA molecule for every two T cells. To track age-related changes in TCR beta repertoire diversity, the study relied on deep sequencing normalized with unique cDNA molecular identifiers. The donors were divided into four age groups: young (average around 15 years), middle-aged (approximately 41), aged (about 62) and long-lived (about 84). To avoid experimental bias, donors of different ages were spread randomly across the sequencing lanes. Using the same blood draw, the study looked at two additional independent replicas of 1 million unique cDNA reads for two donors, one aged 18 to 30 and the other aged 80 or older. Results and caveats for the whole study, not just this receptor: Estimates of total diversity from one million sequenced T cells were regarded as lower bounds and underestimates. Compared with the aged group, the long-lived group had more naive CD4+ T cells, fewer expanded clones and increased TCR diversity, suggesting age selection. A strong correlation was found between observed TCR beta diversity and the percentage of naive T cells measured by flow cytometry. The CMV infection status of donors was not known, potentially confounding age-related changes in expanded clonotypes. Observed TCR beta diversity per million T cells fell roughly linearly with age, and a significant reduction was already apparent by age around 40. Bulk unsorted PBMC profiling prevented conclusive comparison of naive and antigen-experienced compartments.

The donors were roughly 40 Caucasian individuals from Russia, aged roughly 6 to 100 years, who were systemically healthy. About 9.8 milliliters of peripheral blood were drawn from each donor into EDTA-treated Vacutainer tubes. Ficoll-Paque density-gradient centrifugation was used to isolate PBMCs, with at least 6.5 million per sample. Total RNA was extracted from PBMCs with Trizol reagent, with at least 5 micrograms obtained per sample. The percentages of naive CD45RAhigh/CD27high T cells were determined by flow cytometry on a PBMC aliquot from every donor. From cysteine to phenylalanine, the CDR3 is 14 amino acids long. Left in the record is the CDR3 DNA by itself, 42 bases read in frame from the first base. V and J are trimmed by 4 bases and 3 bases, and the gene matches miss 4 bases of the junction. The germline V gene supplies CDR1 SGHRS and CDR2 YFSETQ.

This clonotype was obtained from a woman between 40 and 50 years old in good health. The rearranged chain carries TRBV5-1 and TRBJ2-1, with 7 bases matching TRBD1. Sequenced sample: blood. DNA sequence: TGCGCCAGCAGCAGGGGACAGAGCTACAATGAGCAGTTCTTC. It codes for CASSRGQSYNEQFF.